A selection of T cell receptor beta chains follows, all from one sample in a study of blood T cell repertoires in COVID-19. The protocol was immunoSEQ multiplex PCR, while the TCRdb copy is restricted to in-frame clones and leaves out a portion. The table includes roughly 93,000 clones, 80% to 90% detected once. The sequenced sample was peripheral blood. These receptors originate from a human donor in a cohort sampled during active COVID-19. Each CDR3 is given with its conserved first and last residue. The size field is filled for only some rows; it gives once, few, many or a size class.

>TRBJ1-1|NA|TRBV9
CASSVDTGLNTEAFF
>TRBJ1-5|NA|TRBV7-2
CASSLVGDQPQHF
>TRBJ1-1|NA|TRBV7-9
CASSFKTGRNTEAFF
>TRBJ1-6|few|TRBV10-3
CAISVAGTGQSPLHF
>TRBJ1-5|once|TRBV5-1
CASSGGQGGEDQPQHF
>TRBJ1-1|NA|TRBV18
CASSRSRQEATEAFF
>TRBJ2-6|NA|TRBV18
CASSPPGLTSGANVLTF
>TRBJ1-1|NA|TRBV27
CASSFGGYTEAFF
>TRBJ2-6|NA|TRBV7-9
CASSSRQGASVSGANVLTF
>TRBJ1-4|NA|TRBV3-1/TRBV3-2
CASSQGGGNEKLFF
>TRBJ2-7|NA|TRBV21-1
CASKVRLAGGQGYEQYF